Listed here are 9 T cell receptor beta chains from one sample, sequenced in a study of cytomegalovirus exposure and HLA in healthy donors. PCR involved 60 Vbeta and 13 Jbeta primers. Measured with immunoSEQ multiplex PCR; TCRdb has only the in-frame clones, and not every one. Of roughly 150,000 clones detected, around 85% appear once; the ten largest clones hold about 2%. The sequenced sample was PBMCs. These receptors were taken from a male donor in good health and CMV-seronegative.

The chain links TRBV7-2 to TRBJ2-1; TRBD2 aligns across 8 bases. Trimming at V came to 5 bases and at J to 4 bases, leaving 7 bases not matched to a gene. The CDR3 has 15 residues. Germline V gene lookup returns CDR1 SGHTA and CDR2 FQGNSA. The CDR3 region has the DNA TGTGCCAGCAGCCCGACTAGCGCACGATACAATGAGCAGTTCTTC. Residues: CASSPTSARYNEQFF.

The chain is built from TRBV25-1 and TRBJ2-5, with D hard to call. Trimming pared 4 bases from V and 5 bases from J, leaving 14 bases between. Looked up from germline, CDR1 is MGHDK and CDR2 is SYGVNS. The CDR3 extends over 14 amino acids. CDR3 sequence (DNA): TGTGCCAGCAGTGGCCCCCCTAGGTCGGAGACCCAGTACTTC. Amino acids: CASSGPPRSETQYF.

The chain employs TRBV5-6 and TRBJ1-1; D gene uncertain. The CDR3 spans 14 residues. The V end was cut by 1 base, the J end by 5 bases, with 12 bases between. The germline V gene has CDR1 SGHDT and CDR2 YYEEEE. CDR3 DNA: TGTGCCAGCAGCTTGAGCGGGATGAGGACTGAAGCTTTCTTT. Its protein is CASSLSGMRTEAFF. Based on the CDR3 plus reference TRBV5-6 and TRBJ1-1, the full variable domain is DAGVTQSPTHLIKTRGQQVTLRCSPKSGHDTVSWYQQALGQGPQFIFQYYEEEERQRGNFPDRFSGHQFPNYSSELNVNALLLGDSALYLCASSLSGMRTEAFFGQGTRLTVV.

The V call is TRBV7-2, the J call TRBJ2-7, with TRBD1 matching over 7 bases. With 5 bases clipped from V and 3 bases from J, the junction kept 7 bases outside the gene matches. The CDR3 sequence is 14 residues long. Per germline, CDR1 SGHTA and CDR2 FQGNSA. CDR3: CASSLRDSFYEQYF. In nucleotides, the CDR3 is TGTGCCAGCAGCCTCCGGGACAGCTTCTACGAGCAGTACTTC.

DNA for the CDR3: TGCGCCAGCAGCTTGGGCGGACAGCCGAGCTATGGCTACACCTTC. It translates to CASSLGGQPSYGYTF. The V gene is TRBV5-1, the J gene TRBJ1-2; D is possibly TRBD1 (6 bases). Germline values: CDR1 SGHRS, CDR2 YFSETQ. V was trimmed by 0 bases and J by 4 bases, leaving 13 bases between them. The CDR3 is made up of 15 amino acids. Combining the CDR3 with reference TRBV5-1 and TRBJ1-2 gives the whole variable domain KAGVTQTPRYLIKTRGQQVTLSCSPISGHRSVSWYQQTPGQGLQFLFEYFSETQRNKGNFPGRFSGRQFSNSRSEMNVSTLELGDSALYLCASSLGGQPSYGYTFGSGTRLTVV.

The chain uses TRBV7-2 and TRBJ1-1; no clear D gene. The V gene lost 4 bases and the J gene lost 0 bases, with 9 bases spanning the gap. Germline values: CDR1 SGHTA, CDR2 FQGNSA. This CDR3 is built from 14 residues. In nucleotides, the CDR3 is TGTGCCAGCAGCTCCCACGGGGTGAACACTGAAGCTTTCTTT. It codes for CASSSHGVNTEAFF.

The chain combines TRBV7-6 with TRBJ2-7; TRBD1 might be the D (6 bases). The ends were cut back, 2 bases at V and 2 bases at J, with 19 bases in the middle. The CDR3 is 17 residues long. Germline-derived CDR1 and CDR2 are SGHVS and FNYEAQ. CDR3 region: CASSLTAGLRGPYEQYF. The CDR3 bases are TGTGCCAGCAGCTTAACGGCAGGTCTCAGGGGCCCCTACGAGCAGTACTTC. Together with reference TRBV7-6 and TRBJ2-7, the CDR3 gives the full variable domain: GAGVSQSPRYKVTKRGQDVALRCDPISGHVSLYWYRQALGQGPEFLTYFNYEAQQDKSGLPNDRFSAERPEGSISTLTIQRTEQRDSAMYRCASSLTAGLRGPYEQYFGPGTRLTVT.

The rearrangement uses TRBV11-2 and TRBJ1-1; D might be TRBD1 (5 bases). This CDR3 comprises 14 residues. V gave up 2 bases and J gave up 4 bases, with 11 bases separating them. Germline CDR1 reads SGHAT; CDR2 reads FQNNGV. CDR3 sequence: CASSLRGVVTEAFF. The CDR3 coding sequence is TGTGCCAGCAGCTTACGGGGGGTGGTCACTGAAGCTTTCTTT. The full variable domain, with the rest looked up from reference TRBV11-2 and TRBJ1-1, is EAGVAQSPRYKIIEKRQSVAFWCNPISGHATLYWYQQILGQGPKLLIQFQNNGVVDDSQLPKDRFSAERLKGVDSTLKIQPAKLEDSAVYLCASSLRGVVTEAFFGQGTRLTVV.

This clone turned up a few times. The chain combines TRBV7-6 with TRBJ2-1; 14 bases are a match to TRBD2. The CDR3 contains 16 residues. The V gene end was trimmed by 5 bases and the J gene end by 8 bases; junction bases not matched to a gene: 8. The V gene's germline CDR1 is SGHVS and CDR2 FNYEAQ. The CDR3 DNA is TGTGCCAGCAGCAATAGACTAGCGGGGGGGCGGGATGAGCAGTTCTTC. Encoded protein: CASSNRLAGGRDEQFF.